Presented here are 15 T cell receptor beta chains from one specimen sequenced in a study of T cells expressing NK-cell markers (dated by TCRdb to about 2020). Libraries were made using 5' RACE. TCRdb records Illumina HiSeq 2000 as the sequencer. TCRdb reprocessed the reads, and each CDR3 protein sequence is entered once, without DNA. The sample table records 500,000 to 700,000 distinct CDR3 sequences. The top ten hold roughly 3.6% of the sample. What was sequenced was blood T cells: a sorted CD56 or NKG2C T cell subset, CD4+ or CD8+ T cells, or bulk PBMC T cells (not recorded which). The receptors shown here come from a man aged 18 to 30 in good health. Donor details come from another sample of the same person, matched by shared clones.

The chain employs TRBV9 and TRBJ1-6. Per the germline V gene, CDR1 is SGDLS and CDR2 is YYNGEE. This CDR3 region has 16 residues. The CDR3 loop is CASSVGPSSYNSPLHF.

This chain links TRBV6-5 with TRBJ2-7. Germline values: CDR1 MNHEY, CDR2 SVGAGI. This CDR3 comprises 15 residues. The CDR3 spells CASSYRRGRTYEQYF.

V usage is TRBV24-1 and J usage is TRBJ1-5. The CDR3 length is 13 residues. Germline CDR1 and CDR2: KGHDR and SFDVKD. CDR3 sequence reads: CATSAASNQPQHF.

The rearrangement links TRBV10-3 to TRBJ2-1; with no DNA, the TCRdb D assignment of TRBD2 cannot be verified. The germline CDR1 and CDR2 sequences are ENHRY and SYGVKD. The CDR3 contains 13 residues. The chain's CDR3 is CASLGTLGNEQFF.

The V call is TRBV5-1, the J call TRBJ1-2; as DNA is missing, the TRBD1 call by TCRdb cannot be tested. Germline V gene sequence: CDR1 SGHRS, CDR2 YFSETQ. The CDR3 has 15 residues. CDR3 region: CASSPGQGEGAGYTF.

The rearrangement links TRBV20-1 to TRBJ2-1; TCRdb returns TRBD2, unconfirmable since there is no DNA. The CDR3 length is 16 residues. Germline CDR1 is DFQATT and CDR2 is SNEGSKA (reference sequence). CDR3: CSAEDSPSSSYNEQFF.

V gene TRBV6-2 or TRBV6-3 combines with J gene TRBJ1-3. This CDR3 has 14 residues. CDR1 and CDR2 from the germline V gene are MNHEY and SVGEGT. The CDR3 spells CASSYDSSGNTIYF.

The chain employs TRBV2 and TRBJ2-1; TCRdb calls TRBD1, which cannot be checked without DNA. Germline CDR1 SNHLY, CDR2 FYNNEI. There are 16 residues in the CDR3. The CDR3 here is CATKPNTGLLNNEQFF.

The J gene is TRBJ2-1, the V gene TRBV7-8; TCRdb's D gene call, TRBD2, goes unchecked for lack of DNA. Germline CDR1 is SGHVS and CDR2 is FQNEAQ. The CDR3 contains 16 residues. The CDR3 spells CASSLIFSGQVGEQFF.

The chain links TRBV5-6 to TRBJ2-5; TCRdb gives TRBD1 as the D gene, but with no DNA this cannot be confirmed. CDR3 length equals 17 residues. Per the germline V gene, CDR1 is SGHDT and CDR2 is YYEEEE. The CDR3 protein is CASSLEGTGGPEETQYF.

The gene calls are TRBV28 and TRBJ2-3; the TCRdb D gene call, TRBD2, has no DNA to confirm it. The germline CDR1 and CDR2 sequences are MDHEN and SYDVKM. The CDR3 runs to 17 residues. The CDR3: CASSGPGLAGDQDTQYF.

The chain is built from TRBV6-1 and TRBJ2-1; TCRdb indicates TRBD1, and absent DNA this call remains unverified. The germline V gene has CDR1 MNHNS and CDR2 SASEGT. CDR3 length: 13 residues. The CDR3 sequence is CASSETPGFVQFF.

V and J are TRBV19 and TRBJ2-2; TCRdb calls TRBD1, which cannot be checked without DNA. The germline CDR1 and CDR2 sequences are LNHDA and SQIVND (reference sequence). The CDR3 runs to 15 residues. CDR3 loop: CASRTDRVRTGELFF.

The chain uses TRBV5-6 and TRBJ2-7; there is no DNA to check the TCRdb D call of TRBD2. Germline V gene lookup returns CDR1 SGHDT and CDR2 YYEEEE. CDR3 length: 17 residues. The CDR3 here is CASSSDQLAGGPHEQYF.

The CDR3 is CSATLTGGPYNEQFF. The rearrangement links TRBV29-1 to TRBJ2-1; lacking DNA, the TRBD2 call made by TCRdb goes unchecked. Germline V gene data show CDR1 as SQVTM and CDR2 as ANQGSEA. The CDR3 runs 15 residues.